The text below deals with one TCR beta chain. The antigen it recognizes is unknown. No much larger clone exists at a distance of one base, and base qualities are not known. TCR beta CDR3 regions were amplified from RNA transcripts. The first round of RT-PCR for the TCR CDR3 was performed with the HTBI primer set and the Qiagen OneStep RT-PCR kit. Libraries were constructed in a second round of multiplex PCR, after which size selection and purification were carried out. The libraries were sequenced on an Illumina HiSeq2000 using paired-end 100 bp reads. Regarding the original processing steps: Raw data were processed with SOAPnuke, discarding reads with adapters, uncalled bases, mean Phred below 15, or no exact constant-primer or identifier match. High-quality paired reads were merged using COPE v1.2.5, and each unique nucleotide sequence was defined as a clonotype. Clonotypes were aligned to IMGT TRBV, TRBD and TRBJ reference segments using MiTCR v1.1. Analysis was restricted to V-J combinations with a frequency above 0.0001, which covered roughly 99% of repertoires. A TCS score was defined as the ratio between F50 (clonal expansion) and ExV (chaos), using BLOSUM62-based TCRdist between CDR3 peptides within each V-J. Welch's t-statistics and random forest reduced 500 to 550 V-J features to roughly 13, which were used in a naive Bayes classifier (R e1071). Starting from the raw public reads, TCRdb applied fastp trimming at Q25, assembled clones with MiXCR and retained in-frame beta chains. Each CDR3 protein gets just one entry, which takes the most common genes and DNA from the rows behind it. The authors' filters were not applied to this entry. This sample comprises 330,000 or so distinct CDR3 sequences, roughly 18% of them detected only once. Less than 45% of the sample is in the top ten clones.

This entry belongs to a study of T cells in Graves' hyperthyroidism and ophthalmopathy (dated by TCRdb to the late 2010s). Describing the broader study: Peripheral blood samples were taken at the time of initial diagnosis, prior to any treatment. To identify TCR V-J signatures that set the groups apart, the researchers used a discovery cohort of about a hundred patients, made up of approximately 43 with Graves' ophthalmopathy and around 58 with stable Graves' hyperthyroidism. Prospective prediction of ophthalmopathy was tested in an independent validation cohort consisting of about 19 hyperthyroidism patients and around 16 patients who later progressed to ophthalmopathy. For training and testing, the 80 to 100 patients in the discovery cohort were randomly divided in a 7:3 ratio. Thyroid tissue and blood T-cell repertoires from about six Graves' hyperthyroidism patients were also compared in the study. Following sampling, methimazole starting at 30 mg daily was given to hyperthyroidism patients, and high-dose intravenous methylprednisolone was given to ophthalmopathy patients. According to the paper, TCR Vbeta CDR3 sequencing was carried out on about 140 peripheral blood samples, which came from approximately 41 ophthalmopathy, around 75 hyperthyroidism and around 17 progressor patients.

The cysteine opens and the phenylalanine closes a CDR3 of 18 amino acids. Only the CDR3 DNA is retained, 54 bases long and in frame from the first base. Reading the germline V gene gives CDR1 SGHRS and CDR2 YFSETQ. Between the V and J ends, shortened by 4 bases and 1 base respectively, the junction contains 24 bases. The study at large found these results: During validation, the model predicted progression to ophthalmopathy a median of around 7 months ahead of onset, with more than 60% sensitivity and 72% to 80% specificity. A model built on a 13 V-J signature distinguished ophthalmopathy from stable hyperthyroidism, reaching about 88% sensitivity and around 81% specificity in cross-validation and 80%/75% in testing. Blood samples also contained most of the expanded thyroid clonotypes (frequency above 0.001), which suggests that blood repertoires may reflect thyroid immune responses. Sample size was not statistically predetermined, and blinding of investigators to group allocation was not performed.

Ophthalmopathy patients had moderately to severely active disease, with a Clinical Activity Score of 3 or more, a NOSPECS grade of 4 or more, and a disease duration of less than 3 months. Patients with uncontrolled infections, other autoimmune diseases, pregnancy or lactation were excluded. Diagnoses were based on clinical symptoms, serum thyroxine and TRAb, thyroid ultrasound and orbital computed tomography. PBMCs were isolated from about 9 ml of fresh peripheral blood by Ficoll-Paque density gradient centrifugation. Total RNA was extracted using Trizol reagent, and RNA quality was assessed on an Agilent 2100 Bioanalyzer.

Specimen: blood. The sequence derives from a man aged 45 to 65 with Graves' ophthalmopathy. The V and J segments used are TRBV5-1 and TRBJ2-7, with the D segment identity uncertain. The CDR3 protein sequence reads: CASSPPLPLVKTSYEQYF. At the DNA level, the sequence is TGCGCCAGCAGCCCTCCTCTTCCTTTGGTCAAAACTTCCTACGAGCAGTACTTC.